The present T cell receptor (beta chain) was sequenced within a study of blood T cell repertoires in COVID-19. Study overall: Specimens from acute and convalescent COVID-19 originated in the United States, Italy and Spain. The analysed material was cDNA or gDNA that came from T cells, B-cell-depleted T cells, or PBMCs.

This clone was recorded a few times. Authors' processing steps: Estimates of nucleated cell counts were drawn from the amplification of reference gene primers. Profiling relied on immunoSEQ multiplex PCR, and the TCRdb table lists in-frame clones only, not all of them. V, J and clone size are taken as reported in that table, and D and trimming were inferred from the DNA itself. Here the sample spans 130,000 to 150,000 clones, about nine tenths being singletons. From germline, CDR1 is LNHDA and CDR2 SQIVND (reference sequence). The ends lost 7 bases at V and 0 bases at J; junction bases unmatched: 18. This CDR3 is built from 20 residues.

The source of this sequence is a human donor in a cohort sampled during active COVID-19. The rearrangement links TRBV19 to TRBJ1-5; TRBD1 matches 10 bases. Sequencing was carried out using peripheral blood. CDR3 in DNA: TGTGCCAGTACCACTACCCCCGGGACAGGGGTAGTCTATAGCAATCAGCCCCAGCATTTT. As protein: CASTTTPGTGVVYSNQPQHF.